This TCR beta chain came from a study of technical replicates of blood from a handful of donors. Using immunoSEQ multiplex PCR, the repertoire was profiled, and TCRdb retains in-frame clones only, with some absent. There are tens of thousands of clones in the sample; 96% occur only once, and approximately 0.41% lies in the top ten. The germline V gene encodes CDR1 SGHDT and CDR2 YYEEEE. The CDR3 is 15 residues long. The trim removed 5 bases at V and 0 bases at J, leaving 5 bases unmatched. This sequence was found in a human donor in good health. Sequenced sample: T cells isolated from PBMCs. The chain is built from TRBV5-6 and TRBJ2-7, with 10 bases aligning to TRBD2. The CDR3 nucleotides read TGTGCCAGCAGTTCTACTAGCGGGGCCTCCTACGAGCAGTACTTC. Its protein is CASSSTSGASYEQYF.